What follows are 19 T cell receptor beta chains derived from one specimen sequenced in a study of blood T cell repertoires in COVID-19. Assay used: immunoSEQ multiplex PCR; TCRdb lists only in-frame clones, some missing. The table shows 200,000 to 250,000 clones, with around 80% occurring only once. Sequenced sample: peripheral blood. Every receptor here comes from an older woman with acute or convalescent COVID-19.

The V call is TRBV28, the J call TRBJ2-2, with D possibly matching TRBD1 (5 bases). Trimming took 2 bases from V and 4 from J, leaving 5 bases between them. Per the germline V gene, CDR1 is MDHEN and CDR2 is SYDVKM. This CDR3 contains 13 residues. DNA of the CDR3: TGTGCCAGCAGTTTAGGGGCCACCGGGGAGCTGTTTTTT. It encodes CASSLGATGELFF.

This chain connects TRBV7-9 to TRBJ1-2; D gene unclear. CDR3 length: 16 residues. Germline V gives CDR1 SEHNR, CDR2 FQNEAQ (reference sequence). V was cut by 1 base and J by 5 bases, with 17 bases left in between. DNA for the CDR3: TGTGCCAGCAGCTTAGGAGGGCTGGGCTCCACTTATGGCTACACCTTC. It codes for CASSLGGLGSTYGYTF.

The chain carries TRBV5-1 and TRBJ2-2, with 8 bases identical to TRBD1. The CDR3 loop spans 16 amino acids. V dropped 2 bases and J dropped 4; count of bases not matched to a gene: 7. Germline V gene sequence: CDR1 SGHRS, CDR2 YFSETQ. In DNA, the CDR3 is TGCGCCAGCAGCTTAGTGACAGGGGCTCCCACCGGGGAGCTGTTTTTT. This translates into CASSLVTGAPTGELFF.

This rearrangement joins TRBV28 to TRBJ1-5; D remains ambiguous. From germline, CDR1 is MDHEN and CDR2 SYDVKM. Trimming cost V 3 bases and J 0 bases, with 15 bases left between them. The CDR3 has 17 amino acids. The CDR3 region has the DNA TGTGCCAGCAGTTTGGAACGGGTCCTCTATAGCAATCAGCCCCAGCATTTT. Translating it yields CASSLERVLYSNQPQHF. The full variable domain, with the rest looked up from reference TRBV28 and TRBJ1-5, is DVKVTQSSRYLVKRTGEKVFLECVQDMDHENMFWYRQDPGLGLRLIYFSYDVKMKEKGDIPEGYSVSREKKERFSLILESASTNQTSMYLCASSLERVLYSNQPQHFGDGTRLSIL.

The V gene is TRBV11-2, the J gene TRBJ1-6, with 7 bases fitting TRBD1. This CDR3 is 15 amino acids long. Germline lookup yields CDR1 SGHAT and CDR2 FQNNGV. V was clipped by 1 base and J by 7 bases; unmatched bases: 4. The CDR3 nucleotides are TGTGCCAGCAGCTTAGTCGCAGGGGGGAATTCACCCCTCCACTTT. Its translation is CASSLVAGGNSPLHF.

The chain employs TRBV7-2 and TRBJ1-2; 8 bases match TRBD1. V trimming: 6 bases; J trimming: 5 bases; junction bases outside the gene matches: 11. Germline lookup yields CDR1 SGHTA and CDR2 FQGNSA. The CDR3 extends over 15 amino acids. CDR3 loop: CASRPNPGGDYGYTF. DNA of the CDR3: TGTGCCAGCAGACCAAACCCAGGGGGCGATTATGGCTACACCTTC.

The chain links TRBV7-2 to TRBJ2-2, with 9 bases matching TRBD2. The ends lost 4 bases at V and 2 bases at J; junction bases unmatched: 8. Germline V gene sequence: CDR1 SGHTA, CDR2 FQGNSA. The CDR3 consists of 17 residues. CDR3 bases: TGTGCCAGCAGCTCTCGAGCGGGAGGTAGTAACACCGGGGAGCTGTTTTTT. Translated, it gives CASSSRAGGSNTGELFF. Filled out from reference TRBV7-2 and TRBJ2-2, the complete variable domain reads GAGVSQSPSNKVTEKGKDVELRCDPISGHTALYWYRQSLGQGLEFLIYFQGNSAPDKSGLPSDRFSAERTGGSVSTLTIQRTQQEDSAVYLCASSSRAGGSNTGELFFGEGSRLTVL.

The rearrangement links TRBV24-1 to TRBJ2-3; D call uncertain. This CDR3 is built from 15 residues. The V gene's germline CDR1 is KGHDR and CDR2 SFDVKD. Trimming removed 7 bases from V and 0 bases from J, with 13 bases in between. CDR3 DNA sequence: TGTGCCACCAGCAGATCAGCGTCTAGCACAGATACGCAGTATTTT. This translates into CATSRSASSTDTQYF.

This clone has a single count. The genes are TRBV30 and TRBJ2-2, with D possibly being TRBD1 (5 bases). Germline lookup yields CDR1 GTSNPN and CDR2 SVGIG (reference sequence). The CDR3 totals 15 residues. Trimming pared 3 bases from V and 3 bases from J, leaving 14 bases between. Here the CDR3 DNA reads TGTGCCTGGAGCCCGGCAGGACATTACACCGGGGAGCTGTTTTTT. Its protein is CAWSPAGHYTGELFF.

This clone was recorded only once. CDR3 loop: CASSRYLSGRQFF. CDR3 in DNA: TGTGCCAGCAGTCGCTACCTTAGCGGGAGGCAGTTCTTC. The chain employs TRBV6-5 and TRBJ2-1, with 9 bases matching TRBD2. CDR1 is MNHEY and CDR2 is SVGAGI in the germline V gene. The CDR3 loop spans 13 amino acids. The J segment lost 12 bases and the V segment lost 5 bases, leaving 8 bases of the junction unmatched.

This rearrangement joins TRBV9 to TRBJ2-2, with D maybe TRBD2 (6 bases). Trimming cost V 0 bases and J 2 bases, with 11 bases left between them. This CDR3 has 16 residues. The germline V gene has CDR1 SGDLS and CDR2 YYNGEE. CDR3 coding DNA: TGTGCCAGCAGCGTAGGAACTAGCCCTAACACCGGGGAGCTGTTTTTT. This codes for CASSVGTSPNTGELFF.

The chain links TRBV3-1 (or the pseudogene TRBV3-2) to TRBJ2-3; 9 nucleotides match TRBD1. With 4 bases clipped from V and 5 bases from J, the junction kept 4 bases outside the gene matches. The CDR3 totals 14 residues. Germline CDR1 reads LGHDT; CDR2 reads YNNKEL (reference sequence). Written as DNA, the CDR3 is TGTGCCAGCAGCCTTGGGACAGGGCAAGATACGCAGTATTTT. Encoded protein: CASSLGTGQDTQYF.

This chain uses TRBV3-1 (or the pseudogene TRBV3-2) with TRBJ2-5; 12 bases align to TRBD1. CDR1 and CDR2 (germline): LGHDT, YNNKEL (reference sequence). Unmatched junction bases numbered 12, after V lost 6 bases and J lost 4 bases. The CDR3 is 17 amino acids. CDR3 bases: TGTGCCAGCAGTCATGCAACCGGGACAGGGGGCCGAGAGACCCAGTACTTC. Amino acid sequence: CASSHATGTGGRETQYF.

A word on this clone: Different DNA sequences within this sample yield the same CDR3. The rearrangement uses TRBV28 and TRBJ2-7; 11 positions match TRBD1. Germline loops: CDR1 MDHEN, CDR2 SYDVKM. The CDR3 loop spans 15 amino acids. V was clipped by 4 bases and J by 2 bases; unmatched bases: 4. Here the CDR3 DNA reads TGTGCCAGCAGTTCACCGGGACAGGGGGCCTACGAGCAGTACTTC. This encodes CASSSPGQGAYEQYF.

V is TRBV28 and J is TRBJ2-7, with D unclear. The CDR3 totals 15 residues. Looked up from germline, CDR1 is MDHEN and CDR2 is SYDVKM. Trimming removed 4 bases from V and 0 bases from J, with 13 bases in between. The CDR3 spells CASSSVEQLSYEQYF. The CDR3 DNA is TGTGCCAGCAGTTCCGTAGAACAGCTCTCCTACGAGCAGTACTTC. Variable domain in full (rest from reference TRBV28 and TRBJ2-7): DVKVTQSSRYLVKRTGEKVFLECVQDMDHENMFWYRQDPGLGLRLIYFSYDVKMKEKGDIPEGYSVSREKKERFSLILESASTNQTSMYLCASSSVEQLSYEQYFGPGTRLTVT.

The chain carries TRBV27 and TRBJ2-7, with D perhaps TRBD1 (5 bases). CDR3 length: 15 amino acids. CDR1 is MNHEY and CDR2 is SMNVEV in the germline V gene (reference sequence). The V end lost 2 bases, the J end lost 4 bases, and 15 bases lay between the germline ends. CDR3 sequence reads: CASSLKNPGPYEQYF. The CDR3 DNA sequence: TGTGCCAGCAGTTTAAAGAACCCAGGGCCGTACGAGCAGTACTTC.

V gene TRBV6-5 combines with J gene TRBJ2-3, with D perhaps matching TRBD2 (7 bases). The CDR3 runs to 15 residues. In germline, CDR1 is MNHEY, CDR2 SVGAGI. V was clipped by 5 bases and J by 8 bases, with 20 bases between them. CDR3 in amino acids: CASSQGGGGRRTQYF. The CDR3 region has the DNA TGTGCCAGCAGTCAGGGTGGGGGCGGGAGACGTACGCAGTATTTT.

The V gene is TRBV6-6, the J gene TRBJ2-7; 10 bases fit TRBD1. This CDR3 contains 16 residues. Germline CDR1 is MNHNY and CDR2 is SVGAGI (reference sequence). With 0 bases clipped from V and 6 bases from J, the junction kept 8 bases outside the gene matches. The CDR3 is CASSYSIGTGAGEQYF. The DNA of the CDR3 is TGTGCCAGCAGTTACTCGATCGGGACAGGGGCGGGCGAGCAGTACTTC.

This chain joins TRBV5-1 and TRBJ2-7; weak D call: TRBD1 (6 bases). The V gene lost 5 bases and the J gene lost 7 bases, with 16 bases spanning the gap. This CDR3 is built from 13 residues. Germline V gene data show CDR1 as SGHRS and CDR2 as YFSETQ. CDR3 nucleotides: TGCGCCAGCAGTAATACAGGGACCGGAGAGCAGTACTTC. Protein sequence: CASSNTGTGEQYF.